This T cell receptor beta chain emerged from a study of blood T cells in healthy people across ages. Germline V gene lookup returns CDR1 LGHNA and CDR2 YNFKEQ. The CDR3 runs to 15 residues. V shed 1 base and J shed 0 bases, with 10 bases lying between them. Combining a sample-barcoded 5' primer with a J-beta primer mix, a second PCR ran for 7 to 11 cycles. Each CDR3 protein is one row after TCRdb ran MiXCR on the 5' RACE reads. Of some 1.5 million distinct CDR3 sequences in the sample, approximately 39% were seen once. V gene TRBV4-2 combines with J gene TRBJ2-7, with no clear D. This TCR derives from a woman younger than 30 in good health. Sequenced input: blood. The CDR3, as DNA: TGTGCCAGCAGCCAAGGTCCGCGATTCTCCTACGAGCAGTACTTC. Its translation: CASSQGPRFSYEQYF.